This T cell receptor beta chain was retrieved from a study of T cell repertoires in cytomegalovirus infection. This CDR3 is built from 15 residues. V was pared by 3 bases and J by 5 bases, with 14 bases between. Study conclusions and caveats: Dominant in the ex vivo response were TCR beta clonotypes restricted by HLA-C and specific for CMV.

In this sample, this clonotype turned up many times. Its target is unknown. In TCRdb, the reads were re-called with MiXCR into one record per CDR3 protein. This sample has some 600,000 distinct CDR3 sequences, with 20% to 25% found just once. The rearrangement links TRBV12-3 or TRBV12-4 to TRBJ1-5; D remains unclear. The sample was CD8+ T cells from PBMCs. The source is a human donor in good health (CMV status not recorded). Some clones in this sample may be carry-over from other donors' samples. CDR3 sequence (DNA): TGTGCCAGCAGTTTTTTTGGCAGGCGGGATCAGCCCCAGCATTTT. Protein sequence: CASSFFGRRDQPQHF.